The clone carrying this T cell receptor (beta chain) has only a few counts. Its antigen remains unknown. This sample stems from a study of early stage breast cancer tumors. At the level of the study: Among some 12 ER+/PR+/HER2- tumors, eight were ductal, four lobular.

Blood replicates held 0.5 ug DNA, tumor or normal breast around 1.5 ug, two each. TCRdb's table, derived via immunoSEQ multiplex PCR, lists solely in-frame clones and lacks some. The table shows about 17,000 clones, with 83% occurring only once. The ends lost 0 bases at V and 1 base at J; junction bases unmatched: 8. Germline-derived CDR1 and CDR2 are SEHNR and FQNEAQ (reference sequence). The CDR3 runs 17 residues. Study observations and caveats: Unsorted bulk genomic DNA sequencing lacked pairing and functional marker data. Tumors had around 2.5-fold higher T cell density than normal breast.

This sequence originates from a person aged 70 to 80 with breast cancer. The chain employs TRBV7-9 and TRBJ1-2, with 7 bases matching TRBD1. Sample: blood. The CDR3 DNA reads TGTGCCAGCAGCTTAGCGCCGACAGGGCAATTTAACTATGGCTACACCTTC. As protein: CASSLAPTGQFNYGYTF.